Following are 8 T cell receptor beta chains from one sample sequenced in a study of T cells in tuberculosis. Produced via immunoSEQ multiplex PCR; TCRdb's table is partial and in-frame only. This table has over 25,000 clones, less than 97% appearing once. Sequenced material: PBMCs. These receptors were obtained from a donor between 10 and 35 years old with latent tuberculosis or without tuberculosis infection.

J is TRBJ2-2 and V is TRBV5-4; 10 bases are shared with TRBD1. CDR1 and CDR2 from the germline V gene are SGHNT and YYREEE (reference sequence). The CDR3 loop spans 19 amino acids. The junction had 16 bases not matched to a gene; V was cut back by 3 bases and J by 5 bases. The chain's CDR3 is CASSSRVRTGQGSTGELFF. The CDR3 bases are TGTGCCAGCAGCTCGAGGGTCCGGACGGGACAGGGGTCGACCGGGGAGCTGTTTTTT.

V and J are TRBV7-9 and TRBJ2-6, with 9 nucleotides matching TRBD2. The germline V gene encodes CDR1 SEHNR and CDR2 FQNEAQ (reference sequence). V shed 5 bases, J shed 0 bases, and the junction held 11 bases outside the gene matches. The CDR3 contains 19 residues. CDR3 region: CASSARLISGSSGANVLTF. CDR3 DNA sequence: TGTGCCAGCAGCGCCCGACTAATTAGCGGGAGCTCTGGGGCCAACGTCCTGACTTTC.

The V gene is TRBV11-2, the J gene TRBJ1-2; D is undetermined. V was shortened by 5 bases and J by 7 bases, with 11 bases between the two germline ends. The length of the CDR3 is 12 residues. CDR1 SGHAT and CDR2 FQNNGV come from the germline V gene. Written as DNA, the CDR3 is TGTGCCAGCAGCCCCGGCGGGTTTGGCTACACCTTC. Its protein is CASSPGGFGYTF.

J is TRBJ1-2 and V is TRBV11-2; tentative D call: TRBD1 (5 bases). The V and J ends lost 5 bases and 4 bases respectively, with 17 bases between them. This CDR3 is built from 15 residues. Germline V gene sequence: CDR1 SGHAT, CDR2 FQNNGV. The CDR3 spells CASSRQGNRGYGYTF. The CDR3 DNA reads TGTGCCAGCAGCCGCCAGGGTAACCGCGGCTATGGCTACACCTTC.

V usage is TRBV27 and J usage is TRBJ1-1; 8 bases align to TRBD1. Trimming removed 3 bases from V and 5 bases from J; junction bases left unmatched: 2. CDR3 length equals 13 residues. Germline V gives CDR1 MNHEY, CDR2 SMNVEV (reference sequence). The CDR3 here is CASSFYRGTEAFF. CDR3 nucleotides: TGTGCCAGCAGTTTTTACAGGGGGACTGAAGCTTTCTTT.

The gene calls are TRBV27 and TRBJ1-2, with 8 bases that match TRBD1. Germline trimming cut 5 bases from V and 4 bases from J; bases unmatched to any gene: 6. CDR1 is MNHEY, CDR2 SMNVEV, per germline (reference sequence). CDR3 length: 14 residues. The DNA of the CDR3 is TGTGCCAGCAGTATCGGACAGGGAAGCTATGGCTACACCTTC. Protein product: CASSIGQGSYGYTF.

V is TRBV6-1 and J is TRBJ2-1; TRBD1 matches at 9 bases. CDR3 length: 15 amino acids. The ends lost 5 bases at V and 7 bases at J; junction bases unmatched: 9. CDR1 is MNHNS and CDR2 is SASEGT in the germline V gene. CDR3 nucleotide sequence: TGTGCCAGCAGTAGAAAACTGACAGGGGGGAATGAGCAGTTCTTC. Translating it yields CASSRKLTGGNEQFF.

This CDR3 is CASSVSTGANVLTF. Written as DNA, the CDR3 is TGTGCCAGCAGCGTATCTACTGGGGCCAACGTCCTGACTTTC. The J gene is TRBJ2-6, the V gene TRBV9; no definite D call. This CDR3 region has 14 residues. Germline V CDR1 and CDR2: SGDLS, YYNGEE. The V and J ends lost 1 base and 2 bases respectively, with 4 bases between them.